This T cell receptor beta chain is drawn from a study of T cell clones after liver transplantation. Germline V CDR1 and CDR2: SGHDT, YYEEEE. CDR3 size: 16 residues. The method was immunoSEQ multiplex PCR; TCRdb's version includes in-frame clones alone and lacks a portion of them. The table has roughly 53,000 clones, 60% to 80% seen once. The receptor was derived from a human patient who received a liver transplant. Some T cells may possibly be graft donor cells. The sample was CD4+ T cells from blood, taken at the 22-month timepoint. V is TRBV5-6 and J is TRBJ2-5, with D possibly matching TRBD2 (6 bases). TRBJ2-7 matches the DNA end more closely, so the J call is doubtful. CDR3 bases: TGTGCCAGCAGCCGATACGGGACTTCCAGCTCCTACGAGCAGTACTTC. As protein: CASSRYGTSSSYEQYF.